A selection of T cell receptor beta chains follows, all from one sample in a study of blood T cell repertoires in COVID-19. TCRdb keeps only in-frame clones here, not all; method: immunoSEQ multiplex PCR. The sample carries approximately 330,000 clones, roughly 87% recorded once. Sequenced material: peripheral blood. The source of these receptors is a man under 40 with COVID-19, enrolled during active disease. Each CDR3 is given with its conserved first and last residue. D genes are given only for firm matches. For some rows the clone size is stated as once, few or many, or as a class when expanded; others skip it.

D gene | J gene | V gene | clone size | CDR3 protein | CDR3 DNA
TRBD1 | TRBJ1-1 | TRBV5-1 | NA | CASRVTGDTEAFF | TGCGCCAGCAGGGTAACAGGGGACACTGAAGCTTTCTTT
TRBD2 | TRBJ2-1 | TRBV27 | once | CASSPGTSGYNEQFF | TGTGCCAGCAGTCCCGGGACTAGCGGATACAATGAGCAGTTCTTC
NA | TRBJ2-1 | TRBV9 | NA | CASSEDSISYNEQFF | TGTGCCAGCAGCGAGGACAGTATCTCCTACAATGAGCAGTTCTTC
TRBD1 | TRBJ2-7 | TRBV6-5 | NA | CASSYWGQGHYEQYF | TGTGCCAGCAGTTACTGGGGACAGGGCCACTACGAGCAGTACTTC
NA | TRBJ1-6 | TRBV30 | NA | CAWSVDSYNSPLHF | TGTGCCTGGAGTGTAGACAGCTATAATTCACCCCTCCACTTT
NA | TRBJ2-5 | TRBV7-6 | NA | CASSGGFTVNQETQYF | TGTGCCAGCAGCGGGGGGTTTACGGTCAACCAAGAGACCCAGTACTTC
NA | TRBJ2-5 | TRBV9 | NA | CASSVEGAGETQYF | TGTGCCAGCAGCGTAGAAGGAGCGGGAGAGACCCAGTACTTC
NA | TRBJ1-4 | TRBV7-6 | NA | CASSPEASTNEKLFF | TGTGCCAGCAGCCCAGAGGCGTCAACTAATGAAAAACTGTTTTTT
NA | TRBJ2-7 | TRBV5-1 | NA | CASSVAGAVIYEQYF | TGCGCCAGCAGCGTGGCAGGGGCGGTCATCTACGAGCAGTACTTC
NA | TRBJ1-2 | TRBV28 | once | CASRFPGGYGYTF | TGTGCCAGCAGGTTCCCCGGGGGATATGGCTACACCTTC